Below are 17 T cell receptor beta chains sequenced from a single sample in a study of tumor-infiltrating lymphocytes in primary liver carcinoma. Researchers generated TCR beta cDNA from approximately 450 ng of total RNA, relying on a constant-region primer. Researchers made the TCR beta libraries by running three nested multiplex PCR rounds with slightly modified ARM-PCR. TRBV1-TRBV30 forward primers and a C-beta reverse primer were used in the first two PCR rounds, which each ran for approximately 10 cycles. One entry per CDR3 protein results from TCRdb running MiXCR on the multiplex PCR reads. The sample has around 22,000 distinct CDR3 sequences, about 84% seen once; the top ten hold roughly 36%. Taking about 20-31 mg of unsorted bulk tissue, the authors co-extracted RNA and DNA. The sequenced sample consisted of liver tumor tissue from sampling region 2. Documented subset: tumor region T2, inferior pole. These receptors were taken from a woman in her thirties with primary liver carcinoma and hepatitis B virus infection.

The chain combines TRBV2 with TRBJ2-2; unclear D gene. V gave up 3 bases and J gave up 3 bases, with 8 bases separating them. This CDR3 has 14 amino acids. Germline assignment: CDR1 SNHLY and CDR2 FYNNEI. The CDR3: CASSELGYTGELFF. The DNA of the CDR3 is TGTGCCAGCAGTGAGCTGGGGTACACCGGGGAGCTGTTTTTT.

A single count supports this clonotype. Mismatch with germline at one junction end may stem from a read error. The rearrangement links TRBV10-3 to TRBJ2-3, with TRBD1 matching over 10 bases. The CDR3 consists of 15 residues. The V gene's germline CDR1 is ENHRY and CDR2 SYGVKD. The CDR3 coding sequence is TGTGCCAGCAGTGAACCCGGGACAGGGGCTGATACGCGGTATTTT. Its protein product is CASSEPGTGADTRYF.

This clonotype was seen more than once but under ten times. V usage is TRBV29-1 and J usage is TRBJ2-7, with D uncertain. CDR1 SQVTM and CDR2 ANQGSEA come from the germline V gene. CDR3 length: 14 residues. Trimming took off 6 bases at V and 1 base at J, with 16 bases between the two ends. DNA for the CDR3: TGCAGCGTCCGACCTCAGGACGCTTCCTACGAGCAGTACTTC. Its protein product is CSVRPQDASYEQYF.

A word on this clonotype: The CDR3 does not close with the conserved phenylalanine or tryptophan, likely indicating a read error. The chain combines TRBV4-3 with TRBJ2-1, with D maybe TRBD2 (6 bases). Trimming cost V 4 bases and J 0 bases, with 13 bases left between them. CDR1 and CDR2 (germline): LGHNA, YSLEER. The length of the CDR3 is 16 residues. DNA for the CDR3: TGCGCCAGCAGCCGAGATGCGGGAAGCTCCTACAATGAGCAGTTCATA. Protein product: CASSRDAGSSYNEQFI.

A note on this clonotype: Because it lacks the conserved phenylalanine or tryptophan at the end, this CDR3 is likely a read error. V usage is TRBV11-1 and J usage is TRBJ2-4, with a tentative D call TRBD1 (6 bases). Germline V gene data show CDR1 as SGHAT and CDR2 as FQDESV (reference sequence). The CDR3 is made up of 15 amino acids. The CDR3 bases are TGTGCCAGCCGCTTAGCCGTGACAGGTTATGGCATTCAGTACCTC. Translated: CASRLAVTGYGIQYL.

In regard to this clonotype: Relative to the germline gene, one junction end is altered; a read error may explain this. The rearrangement joins TRBV11-2 to TRBJ2-7; 7 positions match TRBD1. The CDR3 covers 14 residues. CDR1 SGHAT and CDR2 FQNNGV come from the germline V gene. In DNA form, the CDR3 reads TGCGCCAGCAGCCACCTGGCAGGGGGTAACGAGCAGTACTTC. This translates into CASSHLAGGNEQYF. Using reference TRBV11-2 and TRBJ2-7 for the parts outside the CDR3, the full variable domain is EAGVAQSPRYKIIEKRQSVAFWCNPISGHATLYWYQQILGQGPKLLIQFQNNGVVDDSQLPKDRFSAERLKGVDSTLKIQPAKLEDSAVYLCASSHLAGGNEQYFGPGTRLTVT.

The rearrangement joins TRBV28 to TRBJ2-3; 8 positions agree with TRBD2. CDR3 length: 15 amino acids. CDR1 and CDR2 from the germline V gene are MDHEN and SYDVKM. Trimming took 9 bases from V and 3 from J; bases not matched to a gene: 11. CDR3 sequence: CARTRTSWVTDTQYF. DNA of the CDR3: TGTGCCAGGACTCGGACTAGCTGGGTAACAGATACGCAGTATTTT. The full variable domain, with the rest looked up from reference TRBV28 and TRBJ2-3, is DVKVTQSSRYLVKRTGEKVFLECVQDMDHENMFWYRQDPGLGLRLIYFSYDVKMKEKGDIPEGYSVSREKKERFSLILESASTNQTSMYLCARTRTSWVTDTQYFGPGTRLTVL.

This clonotype was found many times. Because it lacks the conserved phenylalanine or tryptophan at the end, this CDR3 is likely a read error. CDR3 protein: CASSLSRGRGANVLTS. The CDR3 nucleotides read TGTGCCAGCAGCTTATCGCGGGGAAGAGGGGCCAACGTCCTGACTTCC. V usage is TRBV11-2 and J usage is TRBJ2-6, with D perhaps TRBD2 (6 bases). The CDR3 consists of 16 residues. Germline CDR1 reads SGHAT; CDR2 reads FQNNGV. V was pared by 2 bases and J by 4 bases, with 12 bases between.

The sample holds many counts of this clonotype. The chain employs TRBV5-1 and TRBJ2-5; possible D gene TRBD2, 5 bases. The CDR3 is 11 residues long. V was pared by 7 bases and J by 4 bases, with 8 bases between. Germline loops: CDR1 SGHRS, CDR2 YFSETQ. The CDR3 is CASGRGETQYF. In nucleotides, the CDR3 is TGCGCCAGCGGACGGGGAGAGACCCAGTACTTC.

About this clonotype: A junction end diverges from the germline sequence, so it may reflect a read error. This chain uses TRBV11-2 with TRBJ2-3, with 9 bases aligning to TRBD2. This CDR3 contains 18 residues. Per germline, CDR1 SGHAT and CDR2 FQNNGV. In DNA, the CDR3 is TGTGCCTGCAGCTTCACCTTTGGGATTAGCGGGAGTTTAGAAACGCAGTATTTT. This encodes CACSFTFGISGSLETQYF.

To note about this clonotype: This likely comes from a read error, as the CDR3 has no conserved phenylalanine or tryptophan at its end. The V call is TRBV24-1, the J call TRBJ2-1; D possibly matches TRBD1 or TRBD2 (5 bases each). The CDR3 has 15 residues. The V gene lost 9 bases and the J gene lost 2 bases, with 16 bases spanning the gap. Germline V gene data show CDR1 as KGHDR and CDR2 as SFDVKD. The CDR3 DNA follows: TGTGCCACCGGGGGAAAAGACAGCACCTACAATGAGCAGTTCTAC. Residues: CATGGKDSTYNEQFY.

About this clonotype: Germline and junction disagree at one end, which may indicate a read error. The chain couples TRBV4-2 to TRBJ2-2, with 7 nucleotides matching TRBD1. The CDR3 extends over 21 amino acids. Germline V gene sequence: CDR1 LGHNA, CDR2 YNFKEQ. The CDR3 DNA follows: TGTGTCAGCAGCCAAGTATTTTTCGGACAGGAGCCTACAAAGAACGCCGGGGAGCTGTTTTTT. It specifies CVSSQVFFGQEPTKNAGELFF.

In its sample, this clonotype was seen once. The rearrangement joins TRBV7-9 to TRBJ2-7; possible D gene TRBD2, 6 bases. The CDR3 covers 14 residues. V lost 4 bases, J lost 4 bases, and 14 bases lay in between. The germline V gene encodes CDR1 SEHNR and CDR2 FQNEAQ (reference sequence). CDR3 residues: CASSSGDLSYEQYF. For the CDR3, the DNA is TGTGCCAGCAGCTCGGGAGACCTTTCTTACGAGCAGTACTTC. The full variable domain, rest sourced from reference TRBV7-9 and TRBJ2-7, is DTGVSQNPRHKITKRGQNVTFRCDPISEHNRLYWYRQTLGQGPEFLTYFQNEAQLEKSRLLSDRFSAERPKGSFSTLEIQRTEQGDSAMYLCASSSGDLSYEQYFGPGTRLTVT.

On this clonotype itself: The CDR3 does not end in the conserved phenylalanine or tryptophan, so this is likely a read error. The gene calls are TRBV6-5 and TRBJ2-7, with 8 positions matching TRBD2. Germline lookup yields CDR1 MNHEY and CDR2 SVGAGI. CDR3 size: 16 residues. V gave up 2 bases and J gave up 3 bases; unmatched junction bases: 9. The CDR3: CASSYRVAGCCYEQYL. The DNA of the CDR3 is TGTGCCAGCAGTTACAGGGTAGCGGGGTGTTGCTACGAGCAGTACTTA.

For this clonotype: One end of the junction varies from germline; a read error may be responsible. The chain has TRBV6-1 and TRBJ2-5; 13 bases line up with TRBD2. CDR3 length: 19 amino acids. Germline values: CDR1 MNHNS, CDR2 SASEGT. The CDR3 reads CVSNEAQLGLAGIVETQYF. The CDR3 DNA follows: TGTGTCAGCAATGAAGCTCAGCTGGGACTAGCGGGAATTGTTGAGACCCAGTACTTC.

The chain recombines TRBV11-2 with TRBJ2-2, with D possibly TRBD2 on 6 matching bases. CDR1 is SGHAT, CDR2 FQNNGV, per germline. This CDR3 is built from 16 residues. V lost 1 base, J lost 5 bases, and 14 bases lay in between. CDR3 nucleotides: TGTGCCAGCAGCTTAGTGACGCTGGCGGGAACCGGGGAGCTGTTTTTT. It encodes CASSLVTLAGTGELFF.

The rearrangement uses TRBV11-1 and TRBJ2-5; tentatively, D is TRBD2 (5 bases). The CDR3 length is 19 residues. Germline CDR1 SGHAT, CDR2 FQDESV (reference sequence). Trimming took off 5 bases at V and 1 base at J, with 26 bases between the two ends. CDR3 region: CASSPPPEVWKDSQETQYF. In DNA, the CDR3 is TGTGCCAGCAGCCCACCCCCGGAGGTCTGGAAGGACTCCCAAGAGACCCAGTACTTC.